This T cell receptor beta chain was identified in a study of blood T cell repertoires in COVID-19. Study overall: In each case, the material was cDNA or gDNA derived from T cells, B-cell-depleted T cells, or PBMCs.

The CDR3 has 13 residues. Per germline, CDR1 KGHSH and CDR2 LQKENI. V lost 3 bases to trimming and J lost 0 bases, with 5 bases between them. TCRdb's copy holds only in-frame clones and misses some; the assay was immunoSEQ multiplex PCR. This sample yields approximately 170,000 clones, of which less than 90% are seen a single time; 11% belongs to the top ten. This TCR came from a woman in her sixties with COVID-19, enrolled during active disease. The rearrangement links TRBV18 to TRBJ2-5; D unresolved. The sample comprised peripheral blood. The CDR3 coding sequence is TGTGCCAGCTCACCCCGTCACCAAGAGACCCAGTACTTC. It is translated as CASSPRHQETQYF.